The clone carrying this T cell receptor (beta chain) has only a few counts. Sequenced by immunoSEQ multiplex PCR; TCRdb stores in-frame clones only, minus some. Of some 700,000 clones listed, 75% to 90% were seen once; the top ten hold more than 0.008%. The sample comes from a study of shared T cell receptors in the human thymus. Germline CDR1 is SNHLY and CDR2 is FYNNEI. Trimming pared 3 bases from V and 7 bases from J, leaving 16 bases between. The CDR3 consists of 15 residues. The data also belong to a second study, concerning human thymus T cells. From that report: Resected material from corrective heart surgery provided the thymus tissue analysed.

This clonotype was sampled from a girl under three years old with a congenital heart defect. The source material was thymocytes. The chain carries TRBV2 and TRBJ1-5; perhaps TRBD1 as D (6 bases). The CDR3 spells CASSDTGNIRQPQHF. The CDR3 DNA sequence: TGTGCCAGCAGTGATACAGGGAATATTAGGCAGCCCCAGCATTTT.